What follows is one TCR beta chain and its context. This clonotype was recorded at least ten times. The target of this receptor is not known. The record has no base qualities; no much larger clone is one base away. Stable Graves' hyperthyroidism was defined as no progression to ophthalmopathy during 18 months of follow-up. Hyperthyroidism patients were newly diagnosed, with disease duration under 2 months, and aged 18 to 65 years. Patients with uncontrolled infections, other autoimmune diseases, pregnancy or lactation were excluded. Diagnoses were based on clinical symptoms, serum thyroxine and TRAb, thyroid ultrasound and orbital computed tomography. PBMCs were isolated from about 9.2 ml of fresh peripheral blood by Ficoll-Paque density gradient centrifugation. Trizol reagent was used to extract total RNA, and RNA quality was then checked on an Agilent 2100 Bioanalyzer. The TCR beta CDR3 regions were amplified from the RNA transcripts. The TCR CDR3 was subjected to a first round of RT-PCR using the HTBI primer set and the Qiagen OneStep RT-PCR kit. A second multiplex PCR round built the libraries, followed by size selection and purification. Paired-end sequencing of the libraries was performed with 100 bp reads on an Illumina HiSeq2000. The paper's data handling went like this. SOAPnuke was used to process the raw data, removing reads that contained adapters or uncalled bases, had a mean Phred below 15, or lacked an exact match to the constant primer or identifier. COPE v1.2.5 was used to merge high-quality paired reads, and clonotypes were defined as unique nucleotide sequences. MiTCR v1.1 was used to align clonotypes to the IMGT TRBV, TRBD and TRBJ reference segments. The analysis was restricted to V-J combinations with a frequency above 0.0001, which together covered roughly 99% of the repertoires. The TCS score was defined as F50 (clonal expansion) divided by E x V (chaos), with BLOSUM62-based TCRdist calculated between CDR3 peptides within each V-J. Welch's t-statistics and random forest reduced fewer than 600 V-J features to roughly 13, which were used in a naive Bayes classifier (R e1071). TCRdb's own reprocessing of the public reads used fastp at Q25 and MiXCR and kept productive beta chains. Identical CDR3 protein sequences are pooled into one entry, listed with their most common genes and DNA. These V and J calls originate from TCRdb's pipeline instead of the authors' own analysis. For this sample there are around 690,000 distinct CDR3 sequences; approximately 15% appear just once. The biggest ten clones account for less than 20% of the sample.

The record originates from a study of T cells in Graves' hyperthyroidism and ophthalmopathy (dated 2019 in TCRdb). About the study as a whole: Peripheral blood was sampled at the time of initial diagnosis, prior to any treatment. To identify TCR V-J signatures that set the groups apart, the researchers used a discovery cohort of about a hundred patients, made up of 40 to 45 with Graves' ophthalmopathy and some 58 with stable Graves' hyperthyroidism. Prospective prediction of ophthalmopathy was tested in an independent validation cohort of 18 to 20 hyperthyroidism patients and 15 to 17 patients who later progressed to ophthalmopathy. For training and testing, the 100 or so patients in the discovery cohort were randomly divided in a 7:3 ratio. In addition, the study compared T-cell repertoires in thyroid tissue and in blood from roughly six Graves' hyperthyroidism patients. Once sampling was done, hyperthyroidism patients were given methimazole at a starting dose of 30 mg daily, whereas ophthalmopathy patients were given high-dose intravenous methylprednisolone. TCR Vbeta CDR3 sequencing of fewer than 150 peripheral blood samples (under 45 ophthalmopathy, around 80 hyperthyroidism and roughly 17 progressor patients) is reported in the paper.

Taken from cysteine to phenylalanine, the CDR3 has 14 residues. Only the CDR3 portion is preserved as DNA: 42 bases, with reading frame beginning at the first base. The germline V end is reduced by 5 bases and the J end by 5 bases; junction bases left unmatched: 3. Findings and caveats that apply to the study as a whole: Most expanded thyroid clonotypes (frequency above 0.001) were also detected in blood, a finding suggesting that blood repertoires may reflect thyroid immune responses. In validation, the model predicted progression to ophthalmopathy a median of about 6.5 months before onset, with roughly 70% sensitivity and 72.22% specificity. No statistical method was used to set the sample size in advance, and investigators knew the group allocation. In cross-validation, a model built on a 13 V-J signature told ophthalmopathy apart from stable hyperthyroidism with 87.88% sensitivity and around 83% specificity, and in testing the same model reached 80%/75%.

The sample comprised blood. Recombination linked TRBV12-3 or TRBV12-4 to TRBJ1-5, with 10 middle bases fitting TRBD1. The TCR was taken from a man aged 50 to 59 with Graves' hyperthyroidism. Here the CDR3 is given as CASSADRGYQPQHF. Read as DNA, the sequence is TGTGCCAGCAGTGCGGACAGGGGGTATCAGCCCCAGCATTTT.